The 8 T cell receptor beta chains in this list originate from one sample, sequenced in a study of technical replicates of blood from a handful of donors. Method: immunoSEQ multiplex PCR; TCRdb's copy keeps in-frame clones and lacks some. The table lists 70,000 to 85,000 clones, about 91% of them singletons. The sample consisted of T cells isolated from PBMCs. The receptor set was obtained from a human donor in good health.

The rearrangement links TRBV5-4 to TRBJ2-7; perhaps TRBD2 as D (5 bases). The CDR3 has 15 residues. Trimming pared 4 bases from V and 4 bases from J, leaving 18 bases between. Germline-derived CDR1 and CDR2 are SGHNT and YYREEE (reference sequence). The CDR3 loop reads CASSPRPGTHYEQYF. CDR3 DNA sequence: TGTGCCAGCAGCCCCCGCCCGGGAACACATTACGAGCAGTACTTC.

Of note for this clone: This specimen includes other DNA sequences encoding the same CDR3. J is TRBJ2-7 and V is TRBV28; D call uncertain. The CDR3 totals 12 residues. The V end lost 5 bases, the J end lost 2 bases, and 7 bases lay between the germline ends. Germline V lookup: CDR1 MDHEN, CDR2 SYDVKM. CDR3 loop: CASSLLPYEQYF. The CDR3 DNA follows: TGTGCCAGCAGTCTCCTTCCCTACGAGCAGTACTTC.

This chain joins TRBV18 and TRBJ1-4; D call uncertain. The CDR3 spans 14 residues. Germline V CDR1 and CDR2: KGHSH, LQKENI. V was shortened by 3 bases and J by 10 bases, with 15 bases between the two germline ends. CDR3 DNA sequence: TGTGCCAGCTCACCTACGGACCAGGCGGGAAAACTGTTTTTT. Its translation is CASSPTDQAGKLFF. Based on the CDR3 plus reference TRBV18 and TRBJ1-4, the full variable domain is NAGVMQNPRHLVRRRGQEARLRCSPMKGHSHVYWYRQLPEEGLKFMVYLQKENIIDESGMPKERFSAEFPKEGPSILRIQQVVRGDSAAYFCASSPTDQAGKLFFGSGTQLSVL.

The chain employs TRBV30 and TRBJ2-5; TRBD2 aligns across 7 bases. The CDR3 is 15 amino acids. Unmatched junction bases numbered 5, after V lost 0 bases and J lost 1 base. Germline CDR1 reads GTSNPN; CDR2 reads SVGIG (reference sequence). In nucleotides, the CDR3 is TGTGCCTGGAGTGTACTTCGGACTAGCCAAGAGACCCAGTACTTC. This translates into CAWSVLRTSQETQYF.

This clone came up once. The V gene is TRBV5-1, the J gene TRBJ2-3; D remains unclear. The CDR3 has 14 amino acids. The V gene lost 0 bases and the J gene lost 3 bases, with 8 bases spanning the gap. Germline lookup yields CDR1 SGHRS and CDR2 YFSETQ. The CDR3 sequence: CASSLGVLTDTQYF. The CDR3 DNA follows: TGCGCCAGCAGCTTGGGGGTACTAACAGATACGCAGTATTTT.

Points on this clone: Sequence at one end of the junction differs from germline and may be a read error. In DNA form, the CDR3 reads TGTGCTAGCAGCCGATTCAAGGACAGGGGAGAGACCCAGTACTTC. It specifies CASSRFKDRGETQYF. This chain joins TRBV7-7 and TRBJ2-5; 9 positions match TRBD1. Germline CDR1 and CDR2: SSHAT and FNYEAQ (reference sequence). This CDR3 region has 15 residues. Full variable domain (missing parts from reference TRBV7-7 and TRBJ2-5): GAGVSQSPRYKVTKRGQDVTLRCDPISSHATLYWYQQALGQGPEFLTYFNYEAQPDKSGLPSDRFSAERPEGSISTLTIQRTEQRDSAMYRCASSRFKDRGETQYFGPGTRLLVL.

V and J are TRBV7-9 and TRBJ1-1, with 9 bases that match TRBD1. Germline V gene data show CDR1 as SEHNR and CDR2 as FQNEAQ (reference sequence). With V trimmed by 3 bases and J by 5 bases, 4 bases remained unmatched. This CDR3 contains 14 residues. This chain's CDR3 is CASSLGQGRTEAFF. In DNA, the CDR3 is TGTGCCAGCAGCTTGGGACAGGGTAGAACTGAAGCTTTCTTT.

About this clone itself: The junction departs from germline at one end; a sequencing error may be responsible. This chain links TRBV18 with TRBJ2-7; TRBD2 matches at 12 bases. The CDR3 runs to 16 residues. CDR1 is KGHSH and CDR2 is LQKENI in the germline V gene. The CDR3 here is CASSPPSGRASSEQYF. The DNA of the CDR3 is TGTGCCAGCTCACCCCCTAGCGGGAGGGCCTCCTCCGAGCAGTACTTC. The entire variable domain, with the rest obtained from reference TRBV18 and TRBJ2-7, is as follows: NAGVMQNPRHLVRRRGQEARLRCSPMKGHSHVYWYRQLPEEGLKFMVYLQKENIIDESGMPKERFSAEFPKEGPSILRIQQVVRGDSAAYFCASSPPSGRASSEQYFGPGTRLTVT.